This T cell receptor (beta chain) was identified during a study of early T cells in non-severe SARS-CoV-2 infection (dated by TCRdb to about 2021). A note on the overall study: TCR sequencing used bulk RNA from unsorted whole blood, so alpha and beta chains could not be paired. General findings and caveats noted by the study authors: VDJdb matching was skewed toward anti-spike CD8 responses, so virus-specific expansions were likely underestimated and private and CD4 specificities were missed.

The protocol used for the library was 5' RACE. TCRdb names NextSeq 500 as the instrument used. To correct for sequencing error and PCR bias, the TCR library protocol tagged individual cDNA molecules with unique molecular identifiers. Both TCR alpha and beta chains were sequenced, and tight co-correlation was observed between alpha and beta sequence abundances in each sample. Concerning the study's data processing: Decombinator V4 was used to annotate TCR sequences for V gene, J gene and CDR3. Expanded TCRs were defined as changing significantly between any two time points under a Poisson model with p below 0.0001. TCR abundances were normalised to the total number of TCRs sequenced per sample and expressed as counts per million. TRAV1-2 paired with TRAJ12, TRAJ20 or TRAJ33 defined MAIT TCRs, while TRAV10 paired with TRAJ18 defined iNKT TCRs. VDJdb, accessed 1 November 2021, was searched for CMV, EBV and SARS-CoV-2 annotated TCRs, with TCRs annotated for multiple antigens excluded. TCRdb reran the public reads through fastp at Q25 and MiXCR, keeping productive beta chains. CDR3 protein sequences are deduplicated, and each keeps its most common genes and DNA. TCRdb, not the authors, supplied the V and J calls. This sample is represented by 70,000 or so distinct CDR3 sequences; roughly 13% of them were singletons. Jointly, the top ten make up more than 12% of the sample.

The study was a case-control design nested within a healthcare worker cohort in London, UK, with weekly nasopharyngeal swab PCR tests and blood sampling. Healthcare workers were recruited between 23 and 31 March 2020, during the week of the UK lockdown, and were followed weekly for up to roughly 16 weeks. This clonotype showed up many times. The clone's antigen remains unknown. The input lacks base qualities; no much larger clone sits a single base away. The CDR3 contains 14 residues, cysteine and phenylalanine counted. Just CDR3 DNA is preserved here, 42 bases in frame from base 1. Based on the germline V gene, the CDR1 and CDR2 sequences are SQVTM and ANQGSEA. Trimming takes 4 bases off V and 4 bases off J; junction bases not matched to a gene: 8.

The V and J segments used are TRBV29-1 and TRBJ2-5, with 8 central nucleotides matching TRBD1. The sequence was collected from an adult who was a healthcare worker with PCR-confirmed SARS-CoV-2 infection or an uninfected control (not recorded which). Input material: whole blood. Here is the DNA: TGCAGCGTTGCGGGGCAGGGGGCGAGAGAGACCCAGTACTTC. Its protein reads: CSVAGQGARETQYF.